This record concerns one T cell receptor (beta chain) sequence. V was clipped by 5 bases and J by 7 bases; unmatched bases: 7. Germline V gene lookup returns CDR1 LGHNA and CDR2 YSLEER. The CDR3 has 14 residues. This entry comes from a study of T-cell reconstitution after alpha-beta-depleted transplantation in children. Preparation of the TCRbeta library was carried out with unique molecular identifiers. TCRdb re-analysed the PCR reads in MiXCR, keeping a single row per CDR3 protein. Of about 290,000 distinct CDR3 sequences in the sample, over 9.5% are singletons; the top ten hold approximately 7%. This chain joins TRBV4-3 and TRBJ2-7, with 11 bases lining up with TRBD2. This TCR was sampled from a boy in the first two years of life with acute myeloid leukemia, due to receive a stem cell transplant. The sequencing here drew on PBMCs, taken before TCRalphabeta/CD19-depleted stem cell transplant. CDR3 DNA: TGCGCCAGCAGCTTGGGACTAGCGGTTTCAGAGCAGTACTTC. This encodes CASSLGLAVSEQYF.